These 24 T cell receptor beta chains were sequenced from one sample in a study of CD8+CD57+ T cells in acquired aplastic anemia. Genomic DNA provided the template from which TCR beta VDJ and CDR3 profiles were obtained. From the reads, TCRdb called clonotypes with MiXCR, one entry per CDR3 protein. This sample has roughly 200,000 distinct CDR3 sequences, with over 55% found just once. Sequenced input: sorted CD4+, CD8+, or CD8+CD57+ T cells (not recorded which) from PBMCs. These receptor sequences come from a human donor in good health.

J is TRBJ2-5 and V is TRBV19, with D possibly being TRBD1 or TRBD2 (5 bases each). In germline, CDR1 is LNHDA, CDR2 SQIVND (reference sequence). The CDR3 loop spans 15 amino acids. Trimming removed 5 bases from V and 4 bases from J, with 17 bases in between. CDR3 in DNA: TGTGCCAGTAGTTTCCGGGCAGGGAGCGGAGAGACCCAGTACTTC. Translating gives CASSFRAGSGETQYF.

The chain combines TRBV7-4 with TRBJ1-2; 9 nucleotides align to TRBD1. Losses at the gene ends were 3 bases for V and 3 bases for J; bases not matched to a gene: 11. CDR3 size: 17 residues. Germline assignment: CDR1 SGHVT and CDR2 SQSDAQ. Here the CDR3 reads CASSLGSEGQGDYGYTF. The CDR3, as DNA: TGTGCCAGCAGCTTGGGATCCGAGGGACAGGGTGACTATGGCTACACCTTC.

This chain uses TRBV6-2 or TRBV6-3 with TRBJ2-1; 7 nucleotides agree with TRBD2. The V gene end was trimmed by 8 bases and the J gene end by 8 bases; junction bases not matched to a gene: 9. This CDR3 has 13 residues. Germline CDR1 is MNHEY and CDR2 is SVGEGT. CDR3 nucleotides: TGTGCCAGCTACCTCGGGGGGACTCATGAGCAGTTCTTC. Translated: CASYLGGTHEQFF.

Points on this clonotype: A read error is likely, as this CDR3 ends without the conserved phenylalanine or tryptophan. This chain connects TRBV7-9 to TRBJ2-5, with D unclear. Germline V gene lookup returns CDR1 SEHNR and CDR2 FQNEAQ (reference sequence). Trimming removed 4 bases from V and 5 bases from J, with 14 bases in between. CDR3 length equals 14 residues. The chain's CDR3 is CASSSAIVGETQYL. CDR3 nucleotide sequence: TGTGCCAGCAGCTCAGCGATAGTCGGCGAGACCCAGTACCTC.

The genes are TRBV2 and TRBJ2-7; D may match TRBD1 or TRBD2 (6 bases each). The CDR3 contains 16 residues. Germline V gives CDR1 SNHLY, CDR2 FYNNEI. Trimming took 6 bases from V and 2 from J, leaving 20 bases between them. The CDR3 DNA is TGTGCCAGCAGACTGAAGGGGGGACGGGATACCTACGAGCAGTACTTC. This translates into CASRLKGGRDTYEQYF.

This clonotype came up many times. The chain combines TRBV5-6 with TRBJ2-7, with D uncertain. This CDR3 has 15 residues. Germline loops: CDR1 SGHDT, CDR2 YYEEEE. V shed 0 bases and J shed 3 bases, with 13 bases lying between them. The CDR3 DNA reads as TGTGCCAGCAGCTTGGAATTCGCCCCTTTCTACGAGCAGTACTTC. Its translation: CASSLEFAPFYEQYF. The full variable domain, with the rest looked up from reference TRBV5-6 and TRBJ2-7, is DAGVTQSPTHLIKTRGQQVTLRCSPKSGHDTVSWYQQALGQGPQFIFQYYEEEERQRGNFPDRFSGHQFPNYSSELNVNALLLGDSALYLCASSLEFAPFYEQYFGPGTRLTVT.

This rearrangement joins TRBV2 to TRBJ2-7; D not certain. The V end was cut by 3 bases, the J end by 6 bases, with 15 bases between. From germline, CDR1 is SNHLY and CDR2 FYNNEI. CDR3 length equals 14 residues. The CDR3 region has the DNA TGTGCCAGCAGTGAGTCGGTCGTCTATGGCGAGCAGTACTTC. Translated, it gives CASSESVVYGEQYF.

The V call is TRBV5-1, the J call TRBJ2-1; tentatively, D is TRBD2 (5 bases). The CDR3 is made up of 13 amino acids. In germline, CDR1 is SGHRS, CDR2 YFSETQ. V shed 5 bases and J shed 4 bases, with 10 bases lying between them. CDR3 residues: CASREGEYNEQFF. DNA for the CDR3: TGCGCCAGCAGAGAGGGCGAGTACAATGAGCAGTTCTTC.

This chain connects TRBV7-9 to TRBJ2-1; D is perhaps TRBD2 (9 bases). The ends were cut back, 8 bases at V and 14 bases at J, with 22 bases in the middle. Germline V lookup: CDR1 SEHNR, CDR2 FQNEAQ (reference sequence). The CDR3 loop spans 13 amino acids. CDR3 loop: CASPNSGGQAKFF. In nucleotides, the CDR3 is TGTGCCAGCCCTAATAGCGGGGGACAGGCGAAGTTCTTC.

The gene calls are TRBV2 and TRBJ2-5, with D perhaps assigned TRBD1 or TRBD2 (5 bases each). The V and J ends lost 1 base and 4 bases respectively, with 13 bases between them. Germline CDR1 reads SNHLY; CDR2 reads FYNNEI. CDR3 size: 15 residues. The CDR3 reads CASSEGGRSRETQYF. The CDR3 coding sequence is TGTGCCAGCAGTGAAGGGGGACGCTCACGAGAGACCCAGTACTTC.

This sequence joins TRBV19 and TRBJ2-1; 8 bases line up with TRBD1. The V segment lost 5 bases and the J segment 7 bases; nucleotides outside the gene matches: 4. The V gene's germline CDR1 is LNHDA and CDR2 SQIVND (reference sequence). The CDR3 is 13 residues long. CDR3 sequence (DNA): TGTGCCAGTAGTGGACAGGGTTGGAATGAGCAGTTCTTC. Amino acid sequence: CASSGQGWNEQFF. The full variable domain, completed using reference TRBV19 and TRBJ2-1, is DGGITQSPKYLFRKEGQNVTLSCEQNLNHDAMYWYRQDPGQGLRLIYYSQIVNDFQKGDIAEGYSVSREKKESFPLTVTSAQKNPTAFYLCASSGQGWNEQFFGPGTRLTVL.

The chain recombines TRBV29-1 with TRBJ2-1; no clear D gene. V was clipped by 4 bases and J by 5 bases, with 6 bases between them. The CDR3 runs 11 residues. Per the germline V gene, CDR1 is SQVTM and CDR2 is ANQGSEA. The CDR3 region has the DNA TGCAGCGTTGGGATAAACAATGAGCAGTTCTTC. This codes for CSVGINNEQFF.

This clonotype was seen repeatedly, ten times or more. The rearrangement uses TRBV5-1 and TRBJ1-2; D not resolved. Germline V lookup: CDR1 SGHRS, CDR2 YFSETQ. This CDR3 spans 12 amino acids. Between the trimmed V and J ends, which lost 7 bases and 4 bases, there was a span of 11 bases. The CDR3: CASSGGTYGYTF. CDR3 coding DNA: TGCGCCAGCTCTGGCGGTACCTATGGCTACACCTTC.

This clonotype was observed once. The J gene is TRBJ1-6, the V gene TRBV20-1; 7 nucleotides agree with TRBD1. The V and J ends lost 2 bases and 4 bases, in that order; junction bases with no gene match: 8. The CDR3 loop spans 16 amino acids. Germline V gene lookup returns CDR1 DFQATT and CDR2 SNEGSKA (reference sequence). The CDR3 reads CSARRGLDTYNSPLHF. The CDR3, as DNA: TGCAGTGCTAGAAGGGGGCTGGACACTTATAATTCACCCCTCCACTTT.

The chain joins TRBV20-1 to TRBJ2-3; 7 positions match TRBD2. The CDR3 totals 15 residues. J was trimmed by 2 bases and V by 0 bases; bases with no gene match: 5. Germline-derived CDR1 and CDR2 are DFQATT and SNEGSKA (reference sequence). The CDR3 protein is CSARDVGTTTDTQYF. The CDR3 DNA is TGCAGTGCTAGAGATGTGGGGACTACCACAGATACGCAGTATTTT.

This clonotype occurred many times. CDR3 sequence: CASSSRGQGGNYEQYF. DNA for the CDR3: TGTGCCAGCAGCTCTCGAGGCCAGGGGGGGAACTACGAGCAGTACTTC. The chain joins TRBV7-6 to TRBJ2-7, with D perhaps TRBD1 or TRBD2 (7 bases each). There are 16 residues in the CDR3. The ends were cut back, 4 bases at V and 3 bases at J, with 19 bases in the middle. Looked up from germline, CDR1 is SGHVS and CDR2 is FNYEAQ.

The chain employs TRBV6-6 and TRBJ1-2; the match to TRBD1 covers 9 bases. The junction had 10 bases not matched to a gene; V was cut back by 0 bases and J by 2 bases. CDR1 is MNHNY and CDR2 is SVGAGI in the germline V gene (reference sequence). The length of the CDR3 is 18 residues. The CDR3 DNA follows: TGTGCCAGCAGTTACTCGAATTCACGGGACAGGGCCAACTATGGCTACACCTTC. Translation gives CASSYSNSRDRANYGYTF.

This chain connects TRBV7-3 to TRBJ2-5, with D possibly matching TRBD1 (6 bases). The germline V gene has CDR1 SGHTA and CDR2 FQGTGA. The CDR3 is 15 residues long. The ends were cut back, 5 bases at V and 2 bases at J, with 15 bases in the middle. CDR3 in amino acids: CASSASGTTQETQYF. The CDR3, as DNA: TGTGCCAGCAGCGCATCCGGGACAACACAAGAGACCCAGTACTTC.

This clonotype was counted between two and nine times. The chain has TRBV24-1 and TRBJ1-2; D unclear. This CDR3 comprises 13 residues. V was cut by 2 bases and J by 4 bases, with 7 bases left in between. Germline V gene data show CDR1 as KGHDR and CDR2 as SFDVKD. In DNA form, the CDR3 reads TGTGCCACCAGTGATTCAAACAGCTATGGCTACACCTTC. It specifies CATSDSNSYGYTF.

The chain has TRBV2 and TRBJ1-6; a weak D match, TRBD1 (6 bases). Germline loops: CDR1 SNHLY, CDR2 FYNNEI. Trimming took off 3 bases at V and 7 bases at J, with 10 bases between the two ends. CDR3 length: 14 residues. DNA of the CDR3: TGTGCCAGCAGTGAGGACAGTAGGAATTCACCCCTCCACTTT. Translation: CASSEDSRNSPLHF.

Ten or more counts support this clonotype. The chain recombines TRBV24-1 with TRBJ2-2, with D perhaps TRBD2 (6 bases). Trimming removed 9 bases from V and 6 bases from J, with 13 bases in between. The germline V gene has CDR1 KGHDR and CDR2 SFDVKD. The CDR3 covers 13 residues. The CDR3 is CATRRVAAGELFF. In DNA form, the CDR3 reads TGTGCCACCCGGAGGGTGGCCGCCGGGGAGCTGTTTTTT.

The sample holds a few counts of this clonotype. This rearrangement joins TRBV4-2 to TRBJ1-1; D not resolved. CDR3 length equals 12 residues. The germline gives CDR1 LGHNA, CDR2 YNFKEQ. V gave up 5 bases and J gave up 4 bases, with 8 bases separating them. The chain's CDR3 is CASSFPGTEAFF. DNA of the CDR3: TGTGCCAGCAGCTTCCCAGGCACTGAAGCTTTCTTT.

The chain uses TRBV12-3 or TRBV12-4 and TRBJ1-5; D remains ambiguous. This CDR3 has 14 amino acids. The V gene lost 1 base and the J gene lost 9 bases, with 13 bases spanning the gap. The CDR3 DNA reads TGTGCCAGCAGTTTAGTCGCCACCACCCCGCCCCAGCATTTT. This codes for CASSLVATTPPQHF.

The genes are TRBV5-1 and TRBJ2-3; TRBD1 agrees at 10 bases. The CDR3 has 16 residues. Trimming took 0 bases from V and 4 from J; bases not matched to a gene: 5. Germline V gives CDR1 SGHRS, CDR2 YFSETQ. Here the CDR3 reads CASSLEGTGVADTQYF. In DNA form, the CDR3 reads TGCGCCAGCAGCTTGGAGGGGACAGGGGTTGCAGATACGCAGTATTTT. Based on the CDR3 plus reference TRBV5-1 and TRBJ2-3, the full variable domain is KAGVTQTPRYLIKTRGQQVTLSCSPISGHRSVSWYQQTPGQGLQFLFEYFSETQRNKGNFPGRFSGRQFSNSRSEMNVSTLELGDSALYLCASSLEGTGVADTQYFGPGTRLTVL.